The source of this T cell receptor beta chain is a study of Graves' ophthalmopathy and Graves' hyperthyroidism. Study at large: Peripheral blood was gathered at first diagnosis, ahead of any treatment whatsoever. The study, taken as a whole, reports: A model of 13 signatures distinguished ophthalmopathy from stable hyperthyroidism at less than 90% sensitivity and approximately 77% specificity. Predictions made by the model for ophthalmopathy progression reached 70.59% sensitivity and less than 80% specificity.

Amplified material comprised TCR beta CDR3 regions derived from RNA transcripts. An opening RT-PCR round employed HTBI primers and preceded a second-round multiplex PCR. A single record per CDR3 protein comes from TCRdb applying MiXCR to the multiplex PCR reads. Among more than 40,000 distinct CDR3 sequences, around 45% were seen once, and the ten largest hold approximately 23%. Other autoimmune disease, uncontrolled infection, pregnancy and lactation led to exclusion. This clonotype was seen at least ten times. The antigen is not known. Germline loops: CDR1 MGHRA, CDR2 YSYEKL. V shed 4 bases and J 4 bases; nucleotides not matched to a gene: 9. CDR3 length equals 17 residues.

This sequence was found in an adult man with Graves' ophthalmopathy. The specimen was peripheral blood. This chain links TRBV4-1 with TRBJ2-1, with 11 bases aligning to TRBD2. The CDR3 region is CASSLSGGAPPYNEQFF. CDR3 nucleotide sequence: TGCGCCAGCAGCCTTAGCGGGGGGGCTCCACCTTACAATGAGCAGTTCTTC.